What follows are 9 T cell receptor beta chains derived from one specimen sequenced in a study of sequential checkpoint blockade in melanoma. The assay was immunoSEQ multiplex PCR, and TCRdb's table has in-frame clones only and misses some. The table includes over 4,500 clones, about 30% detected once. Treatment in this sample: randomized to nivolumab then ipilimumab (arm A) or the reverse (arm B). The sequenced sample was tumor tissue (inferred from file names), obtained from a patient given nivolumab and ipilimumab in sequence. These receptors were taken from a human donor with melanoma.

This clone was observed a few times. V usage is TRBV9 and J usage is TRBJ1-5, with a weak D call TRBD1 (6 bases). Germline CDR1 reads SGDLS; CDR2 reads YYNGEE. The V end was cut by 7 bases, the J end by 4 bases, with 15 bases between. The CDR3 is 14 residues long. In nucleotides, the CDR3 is TGTGCCAGCGAAAGTGGACAGAAAAATCAGCCCCAGCATTTT. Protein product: CASESGQKNQPQHF.

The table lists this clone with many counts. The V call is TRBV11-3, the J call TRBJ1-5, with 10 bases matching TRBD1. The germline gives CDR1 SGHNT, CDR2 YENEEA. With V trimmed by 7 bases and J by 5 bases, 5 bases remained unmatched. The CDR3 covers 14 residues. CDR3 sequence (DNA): TGTGCCAGCACCTTGGGGACAGGGGATCAGCCCCAGCATTTT. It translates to CASTLGTGDQPQHF.

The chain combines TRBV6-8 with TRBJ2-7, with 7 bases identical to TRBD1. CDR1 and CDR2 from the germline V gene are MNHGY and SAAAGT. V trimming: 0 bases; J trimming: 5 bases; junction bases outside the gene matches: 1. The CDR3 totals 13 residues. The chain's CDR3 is CASSYSTGNEQYF. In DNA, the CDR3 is TGTGCCAGCAGTTACTCGACAGGGAACGAGCAGTACTTC.

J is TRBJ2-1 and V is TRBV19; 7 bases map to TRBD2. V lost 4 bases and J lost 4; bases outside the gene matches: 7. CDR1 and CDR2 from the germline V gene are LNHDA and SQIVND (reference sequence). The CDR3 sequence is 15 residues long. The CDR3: CASSKGAGAYNEQFF. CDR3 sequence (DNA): TGTGCCAGTAGTAAAGGGGCGGGAGCTTACAATGAGCAGTTCTTC.

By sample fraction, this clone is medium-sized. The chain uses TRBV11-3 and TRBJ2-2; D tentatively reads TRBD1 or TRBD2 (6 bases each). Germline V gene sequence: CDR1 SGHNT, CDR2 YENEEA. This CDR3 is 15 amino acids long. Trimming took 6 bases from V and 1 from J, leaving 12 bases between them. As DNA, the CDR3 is TGTGCCAGCAGTCGGGGGCTCGGGAACACCGGGGAGCTGTTTTTT. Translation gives CASSRGLGNTGELFF.

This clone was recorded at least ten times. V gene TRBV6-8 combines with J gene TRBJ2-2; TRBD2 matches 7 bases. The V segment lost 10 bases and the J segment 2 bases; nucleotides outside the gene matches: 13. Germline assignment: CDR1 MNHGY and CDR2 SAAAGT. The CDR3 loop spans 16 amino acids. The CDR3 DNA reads TGTGCCATCAGAGGGTTGGCGGGAGATAACACCGGGGAGCTGTTTTTT. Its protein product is CAIRGLAGDNTGELFF.

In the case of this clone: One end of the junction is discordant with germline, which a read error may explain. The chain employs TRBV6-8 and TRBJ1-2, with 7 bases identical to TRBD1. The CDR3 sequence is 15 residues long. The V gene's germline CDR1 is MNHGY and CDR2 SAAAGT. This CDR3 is CAISGGQTFQGGYTF. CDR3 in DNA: TGTGCCATCAGTGGGGGACAGACATTCCAGGGGGGCTACACCTTC.

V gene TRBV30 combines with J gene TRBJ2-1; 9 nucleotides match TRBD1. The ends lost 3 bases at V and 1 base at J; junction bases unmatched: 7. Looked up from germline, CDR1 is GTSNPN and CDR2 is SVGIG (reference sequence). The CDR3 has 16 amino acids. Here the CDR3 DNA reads TGTGCCTGGAGGGGGGACAGGGCGGTTTCCTACAATGAGCAGTTCTTC. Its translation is CAWRGDRAVSYNEQFF.

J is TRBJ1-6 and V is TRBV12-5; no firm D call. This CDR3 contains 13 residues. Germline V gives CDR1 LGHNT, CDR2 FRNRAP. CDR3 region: CASSTVHNSPLHF. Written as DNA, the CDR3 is TGTGCCAGCTCTACAGTCCATAATTCACCCCTCCACTTT.